What follows are 14 T cell receptor beta chains derived from one specimen sequenced in a study of blood T cell repertoires in COVID-19. The repertoire was sequenced with immunoSEQ multiplex PCR; TCRdb's copy has only in-frame clones and lacks some. The table records fewer than 85,000 clones, 82% of them present only once. Sequencing was carried out using peripheral blood. Receptors were obtained from a woman aged 55-69 years with acute or convalescent COVID-19.

The V call is TRBV4-1, the J call TRBJ2-1, with D possibly TRBD2 on 6 matching bases. V lost 1 base and J lost 7, with 23 bases in between. Germline lookup yields CDR1 MGHRA and CDR2 YSYEKL. The CDR3 totals 18 residues. The DNA for the CDR3 is TGCGCCAGCAGCCAAGGAGACGGGGGAGTCCCCTCTCATAATGAGCAGTTCTTC. It codes for CASSQGDGGVPSHNEQFF.

This chain links TRBV7-2 with TRBJ2-1; TRBD1 might be the D (6 bases). Trimming pared 5 bases from V and 8 bases from J, leaving 16 bases between. The CDR3 sequence is 14 residues long. Germline CDR1 reads SGHTA; CDR2 reads FQGNSA. The CDR3 nucleotides are TGTGCCAGCAGCGACCGGGCTGGGGGCCATGAGCAGTTCTTC. Protein: CASSDRAGGHEQFF.

The chain uses TRBV19 and TRBJ1-2; D not certain. The CDR3 is 16 amino acids. Germline CDR1 and CDR2: LNHDA and SQIVND (reference sequence). The V end lost 7 bases, the J end lost 0 bases, and 18 bases lay between the germline ends. CDR3 protein: CASTSRVENSNYGYTF. The CDR3 region has the DNA TGTGCCAGTACCTCCCGGGTTGAGAATTCTAACTATGGCTACACCTTC.

The chain is built from TRBV6-5 and TRBJ2-7; D gene uncertain. Trimming cost V 6 bases and J 1 base, with 4 bases left between them. Germline V gene data show CDR1 as MNHEY and CDR2 as SVGAGI. This CDR3 has 11 residues. The CDR3 reads CASSNSYEQYF. Here the CDR3 DNA reads TGTGCCAGCAGCAATTCCTACGAGCAGTACTTC.

The chain links TRBV18 to TRBJ1-1; a possible D gene is TRBD1 (6 bases). The CDR3 runs 14 residues. The V and J ends lost 2 bases and 3 bases respectively, with 10 bases between them. Germline values: CDR1 KGHSH, CDR2 LQKENI. DNA of the CDR3: TGTGCCAGCTCACCATTGCAGGGGTACACTGAAGCTTTCTTT. Translation: CASSPLQGYTEAFF.

This chain joins TRBV19 and TRBJ2-7; 10 nucleotides match TRBD1. Germline CDR1 LNHDA, CDR2 SQIVND (reference sequence). With 3 bases clipped from V and 1 base from J, the junction kept 3 bases outside the gene matches. CDR3 length equals 15 residues. The DNA of the CDR3 is TGTGCCAGTAGTATTGACAGGGGGCCTTCCTACGAGCAGTACTTC. Residues: CASSIDRGPSYEQYF.

The chain employs TRBV19 and TRBJ1-5, with D perhaps TRBD1 (6 bases). Germline CDR1 reads LNHDA; CDR2 reads SQIVND (reference sequence). V lost 6 bases, J lost 2 bases, and 14 bases lay in between. The CDR3 is 15 amino acids. CDR3: CASRIVGGGNQPQHF. The DNA of the CDR3 is TGTGCCAGTAGGATTGTAGGGGGTGGCAATCAGCCCCAGCATTTT.

The chain links TRBV30 to TRBJ1-2; the match to TRBD1 covers 8 bases. The germline CDR1 and CDR2 sequences are GTSNPN and SVGIG (reference sequence). The CDR3 extends over 14 amino acids. J lost 1 base, V lost 8 bases, and 9 bases had no gene match. This chain's CDR3 is CASSRDRLNYGYTF. The CDR3 DNA reads as TGTGCCAGTTCCCGGGACAGGCTTAACTATGGCTACACCTTC. Complete variable domain (other parts from reference TRBV30 and TRBJ1-2): SQTIHQWPATLVQPVGSPLSLECTVEGTSNPNLYWYRQAAGRGLQLLFYSVGIGQISSEVPQNLSASRPQDRQFILSSKKLLLSDSGFYLCASSRDRLNYGYTFGSGTRLTVV.

The gene calls are TRBV2 and TRBJ1-5; no firm D call. Trimming stripped 1 base from V and 9 bases from J, with 13 bases between. CDR3 length: 14 residues. CDR1 and CDR2 (germline): SNHLY, FYNNEI. CDR3 coding DNA: TGTGCCAGCAGTGAAGGAATAGGAGGAGCGCCCCAGCATTTT. Residues: CASSEGIGGAPQHF.

This clone occurred a few times. The DNA for the CDR3 is TGTGCCAGCAGCGTACTAGCGGGAGGGCCTAGCGAGCAGTTCTTC. As protein: CASSVLAGGPSEQFF. The rearrangement uses TRBV11-2 and TRBJ2-1, with 13 bases fitting TRBD2. Trimming took 5 bases from V and 10 from J; bases not matched to a gene: 8. Germline loops: CDR1 SGHAT, CDR2 FQNNGV. The CDR3 is 15 amino acids.

The chain combines TRBV5-6 with TRBJ1-3; 9 nucleotides line up with TRBD1. CDR3 length: 18 amino acids. Germline V CDR1 and CDR2: SGHDT, YYEEEE. Trimming removed 1 base from V and 0 bases from J; junction bases left unmatched: 8. The CDR3 spells CASSLSGTGTFSGNTIYF. In DNA, the CDR3 is TGTGCCAGCAGCTTGTCGGGGACAGGGACCTTCTCTGGAAACACCATATATTTT.

V usage is TRBV5-6 and J usage is TRBJ2-2; 7 bases are shared with TRBD2. Germline lookup yields CDR1 SGHDT and CDR2 YYEEEE. V lost 1 base and J lost 6; bases outside the gene matches: 9. CDR3 length equals 16 residues. In nucleotides, the CDR3 is TGTGCCAGCAGCTTGTTTGGTAGCGGGTCCGCCGGGGAGCTGTTTTTT. Its protein is CASSLFGSGSAGELFF.

V gene TRBV5-6 combines with J gene TRBJ2-3; 12 bases are a match to TRBD2. The length of the CDR3 is 15 residues. The V segment lost 4 bases and the J segment 7 bases; nucleotides outside the gene matches: 7. Germline V gene data show CDR1 as SGHDT and CDR2 as YYEEEE. CDR3 protein: CASSETSGGTYTQYF. CDR3 DNA sequence: TGTGCCAGCAGCGAAACTAGCGGGGGGACATATACGCAGTATTTT.

The chain uses TRBV11-1 and TRBJ2-4, with a tentative D call TRBD2 (6 bases). Germline V gene lookup returns CDR1 SGHAT and CDR2 FQDESV (reference sequence). The CDR3 spans 16 residues. V lost 5 bases and J 4 bases, leaving 18 bases between the germline ends. The CDR3 spells CASSPFSRGRKNIQYF. The CDR3 DNA reads TGTGCCAGCAGCCCGTTCAGTCGGGGGAGAAAAAACATTCAGTACTTC.